The 18 T cell receptor beta chains presented below share a single source sample, sequenced in a study of graft-versus-host responses after intestinal transplantation. Generated by immunoSEQ multiplex PCR, the TCRdb table keeps only in-frame clones and is missing some. The sample has over 65,000 clones, roughly 90% seen once; the top ten hold roughly 0.66%. The material was PBMCs, obtained 98 days after intestinal transplantation. The receptors derive from a human patient who received an intestinal transplant, so some T cells may come from the graft donor.

The rearrangement uses TRBV11-3 and TRBJ1-1; tentative D call: TRBD1 (6 bases). The CDR3 loop spans 13 amino acids. Per the germline V gene, CDR1 is SGHNT and CDR2 is YENEEA. Between the trimmed V and J ends, which lost 4 bases and 1 base, there was a span of 7 bases. The CDR3 coding sequence is TGTGCCAGCAGCTCGACAGGGAACACTGAAGCTTTCTTT. Its protein product is CASSSTGNTEAFF.

CDR3 loop: CASSHSGSYEQYF. CDR3 coding DNA: TGCGCCAGCAGCCATAGCGGAAGTTACGAGCAGTACTTC. V and J are TRBV4-1 and TRBJ2-7; perhaps TRBD2 as D (6 bases). This CDR3 comprises 13 residues. Germline CDR1 reads MGHRA; CDR2 reads YSYEKL. V was clipped by 3 bases and J by 4 bases, with 10 bases between them.

J is TRBJ2-1 and V is TRBV25-1; D is ambiguous. V gave up 4 bases and J gave up 5 bases, with 12 bases separating them. Germline V gene data show CDR1 as MGHDK and CDR2 as SYGVNS. The CDR3 totals 14 residues. DNA of the CDR3: TGTGCCAGCAGTGCACCGGGTAACGACAATGAGCAGTTCTTC. The encoded protein is CASSAPGNDNEQFF.

This clone was picked up one time. V gene TRBV7-9 combines with J gene TRBJ2-5; 13 bases fit TRBD2. Per the germline V gene, CDR1 is SEHNR and CDR2 is FQNEAQ (reference sequence). The CDR3 consists of 19 residues. With 4 bases clipped from V and 0 bases from J, the junction kept 11 bases outside the gene matches. The CDR3 coding sequence is TGTGCCAGCAGCTCAACTCCGGGACTAGCGGGACAGTACCAAGAGACCCAGTACTTC. Translation: CASSSTPGLAGQYQETQYF.

The chain employs TRBV6-4 and TRBJ1-6; 7 nucleotides match TRBD1. From germline, CDR1 is MRHNA and CDR2 SNTAGT. This CDR3 region has 15 residues. The J segment lost 7 bases and the V segment lost 3 bases, leaving 6 bases of the junction unmatched. CDR3 in amino acids: CASSEVVGGNSPLHF. Written as DNA, the CDR3 is TGTGCCAGCAGTGAGGTGGTAGGGGGCAATTCACCCCTCCACTTT.

As DNA, the CDR3 is TGTGCCAGCAGCCAAGGGCTAAGAAACATTCAGTACTTC. This gives the protein CASSQGLRNIQYF. This chain links TRBV14 with TRBJ2-4; D is ambiguous. The CDR3 consists of 13 residues. Per the germline V gene, CDR1 is SGHDN and CDR2 is FVKESK. The ends were cut back, 1 base at V and 6 bases at J, with 7 bases in the middle.

As DNA, the CDR3 is TGTGCCAGCAGTGGGTTCGGACTACACACAGATACGCAGTATTTT. Protein: CASSGFGLHTDTQYF. V and J are TRBV2 and TRBJ2-3; D possibly corresponds to TRBD2 (6 bases). Per germline, CDR1 SNHLY and CDR2 FYNNEI. The CDR3 runs to 15 residues. Trimming took 4 bases from V and 2 from J, leaving 13 bases between them.

This chain links TRBV5-1 with TRBJ2-3; TRBD1 matches 11 bases. J gave up 3 bases and V 0 bases, and 6 bases lay outside the gene matches. The germline V gene has CDR1 SGHRS and CDR2 YFSETQ. This CDR3 has 17 residues. For the CDR3, the DNA is TGCGCCAGCAGCTTGGAACCCCGGGACAGGGGGACAGATACGCAGTATTTT. Translation: CASSLEPRDRGTDTQYF.

This clone was counted once. The chain couples TRBV5-6 to TRBJ2-4; D is undetermined. Trimming cost V 5 bases and J 0 bases, with 6 bases left between them. The CDR3 sequence is 13 residues long. Germline loops: CDR1 SGHDT, CDR2 YYEEEE. CDR3 amino acids: CASSWVAKNIQYF. The CDR3 nucleotides are TGTGCCAGCAGTTGGGTAGCCAAAAACATTCAGTACTTC.

The rearrangement uses TRBV7-2 and TRBJ1-4, with D possibly being TRBD1 (6 bases). Germline lookup yields CDR1 SGHTA and CDR2 FQGNSA. V lost 5 bases to trimming and J lost 0 bases, with 10 bases between them. There are 15 residues in the CDR3. The CDR3 here is CASSARTATNEKLFF. Written as DNA, the CDR3 is TGTGCCAGCAGCGCGCGGACAGCAACTAATGAAAAACTGTTTTTT.

V is TRBV28 and J is TRBJ2-7; 7 bases map to TRBD2. This CDR3 contains 16 residues. Losses at the gene ends were 3 bases for V and 0 bases for J; bases not matched to a gene: 8. Germline CDR1 and CDR2: MDHEN and SYDVKM. This chain's CDR3 is CASSFRQREGSYEQYF. In DNA, the CDR3 is TGTGCCAGCAGTTTCCGACAGCGGGAAGGCTCCTACGAGCAGTACTTC. Drawing the rest from reference TRBV28 and TRBJ2-7, the complete variable domain is DVKVTQSSRYLVKRTGEKVFLECVQDMDHENMFWYRQDPGLGLRLIYFSYDVKMKEKGDIPEGYSVSREKKERFSLILESASTNQTSMYLCASSFRQREGSYEQYFGPGTRLTVT.

V is TRBV25-1 and J is TRBJ2-5; D is possibly TRBD1 (6 bases). The CDR3 spans 13 residues. Germline V gives CDR1 MGHDK, CDR2 SYGVNS. The ends were cut back, 5 bases at V and 6 bases at J, with 13 bases in the middle. CDR3 in DNA: TGTGCCAGCAGTTCCCCCGGGACACAGACCCAGTACTTC. The encoded protein is CASSSPGTQTQYF.

This chain joins TRBV21-1 and TRBJ1-1; the table's D call, TRBD1, has no DNA check behind it. TRBV21-1 is shown as a pseudogene. This CDR3 comprises 15 residues. The CDR3 spells CASSLLGQVNTEAFF. The CDR3, as DNA: TGTGCCAGCAGCCTACTGGGACAGGTGAACACTGAAGCTTTCTTT.

The chain is built from TRBV6-5 and TRBJ2-3, with 9 nucleotides matching TRBD2. Germline loops: CDR1 MNHEY, CDR2 SVGAGI. V shed 10 bases, J shed 4 bases, and the junction held 12 bases outside the gene matches. The CDR3 is 15 amino acids. CDR3 residues: CATGGGSGSADTQYF. CDR3 bases: TGTGCCACAGGGGGGGGTAGCGGGAGCGCAGATACGCAGTATTTT.

The V call is TRBV5-5, the J call TRBJ2-3, with TRBD1 matching over 7 bases. Germline V lookup: CDR1 SGHKS, CDR2 YYEKEE (reference sequence). V lost 0 bases and J lost 3; bases outside the gene matches: 7. The CDR3 has 16 residues. The CDR3: CASSLVIGGETDTQYF. CDR3 in DNA: TGTGCCAGCAGCTTGGTTATAGGGGGCGAGACAGATACGCAGTATTTT.

This rearrangement joins TRBV14 to TRBJ2-3; 13 bases match TRBD2. The CDR3 runs 15 residues. CDR1 is SGHDN, CDR2 FVKESK, per germline. J was trimmed by 4 bases and V by 5 bases; bases with no gene match: 3. The CDR3 protein is CASSKLAGGPDTQYF. DNA for the CDR3: TGTGCCAGCAGCAAACTAGCGGGAGGGCCAGATACGCAGTATTTT.

The V call is TRBV4-2, the J call TRBJ2-1, with 11 bases identical to TRBD2. J lost 0 bases, V lost 3 bases, and 1 base had no gene match. This CDR3 comprises 16 residues. Germline CDR1 reads LGHNA; CDR2 reads YNFKEQ. CDR3 sequence (DNA): TGTGCCAGCAGCCACGGGACTAGCGGCTCCTACAATGAGCAGTTCTTC. It is translated as CASSHGTSGSYNEQFF.

V and J are TRBV5-1 and TRBJ2-5; tentative D call: TRBD1 (6 bases). V lost 0 bases and J 1 base, leaving 10 bases between the germline ends. The CDR3 loop spans 15 amino acids. The germline V gene has CDR1 SGHRS and CDR2 YFSETQ. The CDR3 here is CASSLGVRGQETQYF. DNA for the CDR3: TGCGCCAGCAGCTTGGGGGTCAGGGGCCAAGAGACCCAGTACTTC.